This is a list of T cell receptor beta chains from one sample in a study of cytomegalovirus exposure and HLA in healthy donors. Here immunoSEQ multiplex PCR was the method, and the copy in TCRdb shows in-frame clones only, minus some. The specimen's table records about 210,000 clones. The source material was PBMCs. The receptor source for this set is a woman in her twenties or thirties in good health and CMV-seropositive. CDR3s include the opening cysteine and the closing phenylalanine or tryptophan. D genes are given only for firm matches.

V,J,D,CDR3,DNA
TRBV11-2,TRBJ2-7,.,CASSLVAAGAGGSYEQYF,TGTGCCAGCAGCTTAGTCGCCGCGGGGGCCGGAGGATCCTACGAGCAGTACTTC
TRBV4-3,TRBJ2-1,.,CASSQETLNEQFF,TGCGCCAGCAGCCAAGAAACATTGAATGAGCAGTTCTTC
TRBV28,TRBJ1-1,TRBD1,CASSLGQRNTEAFF,TGTGCCAGCAGTTTGGGACAGAGGAACACTGAAGCTTTCTTT
TRBV18,TRBJ2-7,TRBD1,CASSPQGQGAYEQYF,TGTGCCAGCTCACCACAGGGACAGGGTGCCTACGAGCAGTACTTC
TRBV6-5,TRBJ2-7,.,CASSYGRPTTYEQYF,TGTGCCAGCAGTTACGGAAGACCTACTACCTACGAGCAGTACTTC
TRBV7-2,TRBJ1-5,.,CASSLGQPNQPQHF,TGTGCCAGCAGCTTAGGACAGCCGAATCAGCCCCAGCATTTT
TRBV11-2,TRBJ1-3,TRBD1,CASSLELTGAYSGNTIYF,TGTGCCAGCAGCTTAGAGTTGACAGGGGCTTACTCTGGAAACACCATATATTTT
TRBV5-1,TRBJ2-2,TRBD1,CASRDGTATGELFF,TGCGCCAGCAGGGACGGGACAGCCACCGGGGAGCTGTTTTTT
TRBV20-1,TRBJ1-2,.,CSEGGGYGYTF,TGCAGTGAAGGGGGGGGCTATGGCTACACCTTC
TRBV10-3,TRBJ2-1,.,CAISEREPSYNEQFF,TGTGCCATCAGTGAGCGGGAACCTTCCTACAATGAGCAGTTCTTC
TRBV28,TRBJ2-5,.,CASSLLRLVTGQDAQYF,TGTGCCAGCAGTTTATTGCGGCTGGTTACAGGTCAGGATGCCCAGTACTTC
TRBV28,TRBJ1-4,.,CASSDVGGLNEKLFF,TGTGCCAGCAGCGACGTGGGAGGTCTGAATGAAAAACTGTTTTTT
TRBV5-4,TRBJ1-5,.,CASSLGTSNQPQHF,TGTGCCAGCAGCTTGGGTACATCTAATCAGCCCCAGCATTTT
TRBV28,TRBJ1-1,.,CASTIPRGGAFF,TGTGCCAGCACCATCCCCCGGGGGGGAGCTTTCTTT
TRBV19,TRBJ1-3,.,CASSIDRPRGNTIYF,TGTGCCAGTAGTATTGACAGGCCCCGTGGAAACACCATATATTTT
TRBV27,TRBJ1-5,.,CASRQGVGNQPQHF,TGTGCCAGCAGGCAAGGGGTGGGCAATCAGCCCCAGCATTTT
TRBV19,TRBJ2-7,TRBD1,CASTYSQGAFYEQYF,TGTGCCAGTACTTATTCTCAGGGGGCCTTCTACGAGCAGTACTTC
TRBV21-1,TRBJ2-1,.,CASSRKWRESHNEQFF,TGTGCCAGCAGCCGAAAGTGGCGGGAGTCCCACAATGAGCAGTTCTTC
TRBV6-5,TRBJ2-5,TRBD1,CASSYSGQGLQETQYF,TGTGCCAGCAGTTACTCTGGACAGGGGCTTCAAGAGACCCAGTACTTC
TRBV6-5,TRBJ2-7,TRBD1,CASSSGTGGREQYF,TGTGCCAGCAGCTCCGGGACAGGGGGCCGCGAGCAGTACTTC
TRBV23-1,TRBJ2-7,.,CASSQSRIAASYEQYF,TGCGCCAGCAGTCAATCGCGGATAGCGGCCTCCTACGAGCAGTACTTC
TRBV7-9,TRBJ2-7,TRBD1,CASSLGQGAGYEQYF,TGTGCCAGCAGCTTAGGGCAGGGGGCAGGCTACGAGCAGTACTTC
TRBV2,TRBJ2-7,TRBD2,CASSDRWTSSPYEQYF,TGTGCCAGCAGTGATAGATGGACTAGTTCGCCCTACGAGCAGTACTTC
TRBV7-2,TRBJ2-7,TRBD2,CASSLEPGGGYEQYF,TGTGCCAGCAGCTTAGAGCCGGGAGGCGGCTACGAGCAGTACTTC
TRBV5-1,TRBJ2-7,TRBD2,CASSTRTSGSSYEQYF,TGCGCCAGCAGCACCAGGACTAGCGGGAGCTCCTACGAGCAGTACTTC
TRBV28,TRBJ1-1,TRBD1,CASRGRDRANTEAFF,TGTGCCAGCAGAGGGAGGGACAGGGCGAACACTGAAGCTTTCTTT
TRBV2,TRBJ1-4,.,CASSEGLGDANEKLFF,TGTGCCAGCAGTGAAGGGTTGGGAGACGCTAATGAAAAACTGTTTTTT
TRBV5-1,TRBJ2-2,.,CASSVDGNTGELFF,TGCGCCAGCAGCGTGGACGGGAACACCGGGGAGCTGTTTTTT
TRBV25-1,TRBJ1-3,TRBD1,CASSEPGTVGNTIYF,TGTGCCAGCAGTGAACCAGGGACAGTCGGAAACACCATATATTTT
TRBV4-3,TRBJ2-2,.,CASSQEPRRENTGELFF,TGCGCCAGCAGCCAAGAACCTCGGAGGGAGAACACCGGGGAGCTGTTTTTT
TRBV18,TRBJ2-3,.,CASSPRGSGTDTQYF,TGTGCCAGCTCTCCACGGGGTAGCGGCACAGATACGCAGTATTTT
TRBV5-4,TRBJ2-1,.,CASSLDKYSYNEQFF,TGTGCCAGCAGCTTGGACAAATACTCCTACAATGAGCAGTTCTTC